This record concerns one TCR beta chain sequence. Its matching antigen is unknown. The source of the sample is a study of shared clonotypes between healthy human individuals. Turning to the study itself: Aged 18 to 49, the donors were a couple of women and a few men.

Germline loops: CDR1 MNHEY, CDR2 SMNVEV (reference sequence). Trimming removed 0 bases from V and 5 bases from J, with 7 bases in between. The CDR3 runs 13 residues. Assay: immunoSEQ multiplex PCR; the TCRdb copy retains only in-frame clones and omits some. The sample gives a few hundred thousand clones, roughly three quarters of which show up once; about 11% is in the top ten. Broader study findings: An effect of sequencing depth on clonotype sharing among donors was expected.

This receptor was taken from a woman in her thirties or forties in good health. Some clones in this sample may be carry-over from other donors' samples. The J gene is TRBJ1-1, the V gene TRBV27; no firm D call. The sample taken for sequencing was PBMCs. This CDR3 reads CASSLSVETEAFF. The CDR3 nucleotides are TGTGCCAGCAGTTTATCGGTCGAAACTGAAGCTTTCTTT.